Sequencing of this T cell receptor (beta chain) was carried out in a study of shared clonotypes between healthy human individuals. Broader study findings: Limitation of the genetic and exposure-history diversity represented came from the few donors. Clonotypes shared by all four sorted-subset donors had higher generation probabilities than non-shared clonotypes.

As concerns this clone: Its specificity is not known.

Template for every sorted-subset replicate PCR totaled 150 to 250 ng DNA, roughly 30,000 T cell genomes. Generated by immunoSEQ multiplex PCR, the TCRdb table keeps only in-frame clones and is missing some. The data show about 1,500,000 clones, roughly 97% seen once. From CD4+ cells came CD45RA+ naive and CD45RA-negative memory subsets. This receptor was obtained from a man aged 25 to 40 in good health. The specimen sequenced was naive CD4+ T cells sorted from blood. Subset indicated: CD45RA+ positively selected.

The CDR3 reads CASSSPEGGHLGYNEQFF. The CDR3 nucleotides are TGTGCCAGCAGCTCGCCGGAGGGGGGCCACCTGGGATACAATGAGCAGTTCTTC. The J gene is TRBJ2-1, the V gene TRBV7-6, with D perhaps assigned TRBD1 or TRBD2 (6 bases each). CDR1 is SGHVS, CDR2 FNYEAQ, per germline. This CDR3 has 18 amino acids. V shed 4 bases and J shed 4 bases, with 23 bases lying between them. Drawing the rest from reference TRBV7-6 and TRBJ2-1, the complete variable domain is GAGVSQSPRYKVTKRGQDVALRCDPISGHVSLYWYRQALGQGPEFLTYFNYEAQQDKSGLPNDRFSAERPEGSISTLTIQRTEQRDSAMYRCASSSPEGGHLGYNEQFFGPGTRLTVL.